This TCR beta chain appears in the sequencing data of a study of cytomegalovirus exposure and HLA in healthy donors. Turning to the study itself: Across around 400 genotyped donors, 81% landed in the Caucasian-associated ancestry cluster.

Points from the study as a whole: The Asian-associated ancestry cluster reportedly had fewer N-insertions than the approximately 610-donor mean in a later analysis. Per a later analysis, HLA-associated TCR beta chains showed more clonal expansion than other, equally common TCR beta chains.

The ends lost 2 bases at V and 2 bases at J; junction bases unmatched: 5. The CDR3 sequence is 16 residues long. The V gene's germline CDR1 is SGHNT and CDR2 YENEEA. A multiplex PCR was run with 60 Vbeta primers and 13 Jbeta primers. Original data processing: About 10 million shared chains were among the approximately 87 million unique TCR beta chains that a later analysis counted. Libraries were prepared by immunoSEQ multiplex PCR; TCRdb keeps only in-frame clonotypes and omits some of them. That table is the source of V, J and clone size, and D and trimming were worked out from the DNA. Of about 160,000 clones in the sample, more than 75% were seen once. As for this clone: Its target is unknown.

Material for sequencing was PBMCs. The sequence derives from a girl aged 5 to 17 in good health and CMV-seropositive. This rearrangement joins TRBV11-3 to TRBJ2-1; TRBD2 agrees at 8 bases. CDR3 DNA: TGTGCCAGCAGCTTAAACCGGGGGGGGACCTACAATGAGCAGTTCTTC. The encoded protein is CASSLNRGGTYNEQFF.